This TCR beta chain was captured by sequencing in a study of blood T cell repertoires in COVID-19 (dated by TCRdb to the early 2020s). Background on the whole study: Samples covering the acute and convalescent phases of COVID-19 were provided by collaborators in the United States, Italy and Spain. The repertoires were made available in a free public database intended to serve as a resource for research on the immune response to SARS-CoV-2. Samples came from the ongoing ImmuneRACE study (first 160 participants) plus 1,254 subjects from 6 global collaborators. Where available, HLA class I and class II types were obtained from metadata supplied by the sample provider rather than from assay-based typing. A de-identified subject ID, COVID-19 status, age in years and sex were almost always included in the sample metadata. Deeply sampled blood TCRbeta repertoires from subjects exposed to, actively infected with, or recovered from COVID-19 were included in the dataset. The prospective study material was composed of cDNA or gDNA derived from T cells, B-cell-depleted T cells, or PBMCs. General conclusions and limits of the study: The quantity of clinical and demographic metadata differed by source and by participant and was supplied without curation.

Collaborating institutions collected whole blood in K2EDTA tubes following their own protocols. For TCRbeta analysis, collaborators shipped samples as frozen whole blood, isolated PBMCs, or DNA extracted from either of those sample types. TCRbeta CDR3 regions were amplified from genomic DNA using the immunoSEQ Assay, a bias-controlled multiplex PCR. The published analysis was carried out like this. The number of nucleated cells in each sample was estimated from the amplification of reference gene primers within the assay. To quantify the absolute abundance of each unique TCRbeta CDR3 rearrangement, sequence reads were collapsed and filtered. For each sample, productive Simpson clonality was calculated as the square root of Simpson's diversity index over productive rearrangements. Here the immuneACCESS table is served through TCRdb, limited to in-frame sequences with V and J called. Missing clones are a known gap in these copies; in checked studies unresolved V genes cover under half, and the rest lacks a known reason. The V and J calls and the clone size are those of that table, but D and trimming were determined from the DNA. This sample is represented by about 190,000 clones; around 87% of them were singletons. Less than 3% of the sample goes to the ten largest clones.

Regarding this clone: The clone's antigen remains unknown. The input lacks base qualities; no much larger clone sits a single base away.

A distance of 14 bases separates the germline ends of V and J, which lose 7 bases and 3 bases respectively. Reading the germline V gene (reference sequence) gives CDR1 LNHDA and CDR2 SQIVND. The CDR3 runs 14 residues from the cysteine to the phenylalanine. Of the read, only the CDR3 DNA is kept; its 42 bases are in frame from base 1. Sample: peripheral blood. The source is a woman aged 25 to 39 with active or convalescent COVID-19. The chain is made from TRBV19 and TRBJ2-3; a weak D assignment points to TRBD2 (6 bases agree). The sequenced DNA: TGTGCCAGTAAGGAGACTAGAAATACAGATACGCAGTATTTT. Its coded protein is CASKETRNTDTQYF.